These 29 T cell receptor beta chains were all obtained from the same sample, sequenced in a study of cytomegalovirus exposure and HLA in healthy donors. The PCR made use of 60 Vbeta and 13 Jbeta primers. The assay was immunoSEQ multiplex PCR, and TCRdb's table has in-frame clones only and misses some. The sample has approximately 190,000 clones, over 80% seen once. What was sequenced was PBMCs. The source of these receptors is a man aged 35-49 years in good health and CMV-seropositive.

There are a few counts of this clone. This chain joins TRBV18 and TRBJ1-2, with 9 positions matching TRBD1. V lost 6 bases to trimming and J lost 10 bases; unmatched junction nucleotides: 9. This CDR3 region has 13 residues. In germline, CDR1 is KGHSH, CDR2 LQKENI. CDR3 sequence reads: CASSPGQGMDYTF. CDR3 nucleotides: TGTGCCAGCTCCCCGGGACAGGGTATGGACTACACCTTC.

The chain joins TRBV19 to TRBJ1-1; D might be TRBD1 (5 bases). V gave up 7 bases and J gave up 1 base, with 19 bases separating them. The length of the CDR3 is 16 residues. The germline V gene encodes CDR1 LNHDA and CDR2 SQIVND (reference sequence). The CDR3 here is CASKTRSGGGNTEAFF. The CDR3, as DNA: TGTGCCAGTAAAACTCGGTCCGGGGGAGGGAACACTGAAGCTTTCTTT. Supplemented by reference TRBV19 and TRBJ1-1, the full variable domain reads DGGITQSPKYLFRKEGQNVTLSCEQNLNHDAMYWYRQDPGQGLRLIYYSQIVNDFQKGDIAEGYSVSREKKESFPLTVTSAQKNPTAFYLCASKTRSGGGNTEAFFGQGTRLTVV.

This clone appeared once. The CDR3, as DNA: TGCAGCGTTTGGGCCTACTATGGCTACACCTTC. It yields the protein CSVWAYYGYTF. V is TRBV29-1 and J is TRBJ1-2, with D unclear. CDR3 length: 11 amino acids. The V end lost 5 bases, the J end lost 3 bases, and 7 bases lay between the germline ends. Germline V lookup: CDR1 SQVTM, CDR2 ANQGSEA.

This clone was seen a single time. This chain uses TRBV6-5 with TRBJ2-3; 8 bases line up with TRBD1. The CDR3 totals 15 residues. Germline V gene sequence: CDR1 MNHEY, CDR2 SVGAGI. The V segment lost 6 bases and the J segment 1 base; nucleotides outside the gene matches: 6. CDR3: CASSRLTGGTDTQYF. For the CDR3, the DNA is TGTGCCAGCAGCCGACTGACAGGGGGCACAGATACGCAGTATTTT.

This clone was recorded only once. The rearrangement links TRBV19 to TRBJ2-3; tentative D call: TRBD1 (6 bases). The CDR3 loop spans 13 amino acids. In germline, CDR1 is LNHDA, CDR2 SQIVND (reference sequence). V gave up 6 bases and J gave up 1 base, with 8 bases separating them. CDR3 coding DNA: TGTGCCAGTAGGGACAGAGGCACAGATACGCAGTATTTT. Protein: CASRDRGTDTQYF.

The rearrangement links TRBV7-2 to TRBJ1-1; a possible D gene is TRBD1 (6 bases). Germline V gene data show CDR1 as SGHTA and CDR2 as FQGNSA. V lost 3 bases, J lost 11 bases, and 19 bases lay in between. The CDR3 consists of 14 residues. The CDR3 nucleotides read TGTGCCAGCAGCTTGGGGCAGGGGCTGGACCCGGCTTTCTTT. Its protein is CASSLGQGLDPAFF.

This clone has only a few counts. The junction and the germline gene differ at one end; a read error may be behind it. The chain employs TRBV7-7 and TRBJ2-5, with D hard to call. CDR1 and CDR2 from the germline V gene are SSHAT and FNYEAQ (reference sequence). This CDR3 region has 13 residues. CDR3 in amino acids: CASSRLLQETQYF. The DNA for the CDR3 is TGTGCTAGCAGCCGACTGTTACAAGAGACCCAGTACTTC.

The chain couples TRBV28 to TRBJ2-3, with 11 bases that match TRBD2. This CDR3 region has 15 residues. Per the germline V gene, CDR1 is MDHEN and CDR2 is SYDVKM. V shed 5 bases and J 3 bases; nucleotides not matched to a gene: 4. DNA of the CDR3: TGTGCCAGCAGTACCTTAGCGGGGGGGACAGATACGCAGTATTTT. Its translation is CASSTLAGGTDTQYF. The complete variable domain, with remaining parts taken from reference TRBV28 and TRBJ2-3, reads DVKVTQSSRYLVKRTGEKVFLECVQDMDHENMFWYRQDPGLGLRLIYFSYDVKMKEKGDIPEGYSVSREKKERFSLILESASTNQTSMYLCASSTLAGGTDTQYFGPGTRLTVL.

The chain recombines TRBV7-3 with TRBJ2-7, with 9 positions matching TRBD2. V lost 1 base and J lost 2; bases outside the gene matches: 3. Germline V gene data show CDR1 as SGHTA and CDR2 as FQGTGA. The CDR3 totals 15 residues. This chain's CDR3 is CASSLSGGGTYEQYF. The CDR3 nucleotides are TGTGCCAGCAGCTTAAGCGGGGGGGGAACCTACGAGCAGTACTTC.

The gene calls are TRBV6-6 and TRBJ2-3, with D possibly being TRBD1 (6 bases). The CDR3 is 13 amino acids. V lost 6 bases and J 6 bases, leaving 13 bases between the germline ends. The V gene's germline CDR1 is MNHNY and CDR2 SVGAGI (reference sequence). The CDR3 DNA reads TGTGCCAGCAGAAAAAGGGGGTCTGATACGCAGTATTTT. Amino acid sequence: CASRKRGSDTQYF.

The rearrangement joins TRBV5-4 to TRBJ2-3; tentatively, D is TRBD1 (6 bases). Between the trimmed V and J ends, which lost 0 bases and 2 bases, there was a span of 10 bases. Germline V lookup: CDR1 SGHNT, CDR2 YYREEE (reference sequence). The length of the CDR3 is 15 residues. The CDR3: CASSLGQVNTDTQYF. The CDR3 DNA reads TGTGCCAGCAGCTTGGGACAGGTAAACACAGATACGCAGTATTTT.

The chain joins TRBV12-5 to TRBJ2-7; D is perhaps TRBD1 (6 bases). This CDR3 has 15 residues. Trimming removed 6 bases from V and 0 bases from J, with 15 bases in between. The germline V gene has CDR1 LGHNT and CDR2 FRNRAP. Here the CDR3 reads CASGRGDTYSYEQYF. The CDR3 DNA sequence: TGTGCTAGTGGCCGTGGGGACACCTACTCCTACGAGCAGTACTTC.

V gene TRBV7-9 combines with J gene TRBJ2-3; D is uncertain. The CDR3 sequence is 12 residues long. From germline, CDR1 is SEHNR and CDR2 FQNEAQ (reference sequence). V was pared by 3 bases and J by 4 bases, with 5 bases between. CDR3 region: CASSLSPDTQYF. The DNA of the CDR3 is TGTGCCAGCAGCTTGAGTCCAGATACGCAGTATTTT.

The chain is built from TRBV10-3 and TRBJ2-2, with 9 nucleotides matching TRBD1. Trimming took 1 base from V and 5 from J; bases not matched to a gene: 8. This CDR3 is 17 amino acids long. CDR1 is ENHRY, CDR2 SYGVKD, per germline. CDR3 coding DNA: TGTGCCATCAGTGAGTTCGGACAGGGGACTGAGACCGGGGAGCTGTTTTTT. Translating gives CAISEFGQGTETGELFF.

The J gene is TRBJ2-5, the V gene TRBV9, with D unclear. The CDR3 is 14 residues long. The ends were cut back, 0 bases at V and 3 bases at J, with 9 bases in the middle. CDR1 SGDLS and CDR2 YYNGEE come from the germline V gene. In DNA, the CDR3 is TGTGCCAGCAGCGTAGGCGGCAGCGAAGAGACCCAGTACTTC. Amino acids: CASSVGGSEETQYF.

This clone was detected a few times. The chain links TRBV9 to TRBJ2-5, with TRBD2 matching over 11 bases. The germline gives CDR1 SGDLS, CDR2 YYNGEE. Trimming cost V 6 bases and J 3 bases; bases outside gene matches: 4. The CDR3 runs 14 residues. The CDR3 region is CASKPGLAEETQYF. In DNA, the CDR3 is TGTGCCAGCAAACCGGGACTAGCGGAAGAGACCCAGTACTTC.

The chain combines TRBV7-2 with TRBJ1-2; tentative D call: TRBD1 (6 bases). The CDR3 contains 16 residues. Per the germline V gene, CDR1 is SGHTA and CDR2 is FQGNSA. V was shortened by 1 base and J by 5 bases, with 17 bases between the two germline ends. The CDR3 DNA reads TGTGCCAGCAGCTTAGGGGGGCGCGGGTTGGGTTATGGCTACACCTTC. Protein sequence: CASSLGGRGLGYGYTF. Complete variable domain (other parts from reference TRBV7-2 and TRBJ1-2): GAGVSQSPSNKVTEKGKDVELRCDPISGHTALYWYRQSLGQGLEFLIYFQGNSAPDKSGLPSDRFSAERTGGSVSTLTIQRTQQEDSAVYLCASSLGGRGLGYGYTFGSGTRLTVV.

This chain links TRBV6-5 with TRBJ2-7; D might be TRBD1 (6 bases). This CDR3 is 14 amino acids long. Germline V gives CDR1 MNHEY, CDR2 SVGAGI. Trimming left V 5 bases short and J 4 bases short, with 15 bases between. The DNA of the CDR3 is TGTGCCAGCAGTCACCCCGAAGGGGGTTACGAGCAGTACTTC. Translating it yields CASSHPEGGYEQYF.

V gene TRBV30 combines with J gene TRBJ1-5; 8 bases agree with TRBD1. Trimming removed 5 bases from V and 3 bases from J; junction bases left unmatched: 3. The CDR3 length is 13 residues. Per the germline V gene, CDR1 is GTSNPN and CDR2 is SVGIG (reference sequence). As DNA, the CDR3 is TGTGCCTGGGGACAGGGAAACAATCAGCCCCAGCATTTT. Protein: CAWGQGNNQPQHF.

The CDR3 spells CASSPGQGLSNQPQHF. The CDR3 nucleotides read TGTGCCAGTTCTCCGGGACAGGGGTTGTCAAATCAGCCCCAGCATTTT. The V gene is TRBV19, the J gene TRBJ1-5, with 10 bases fitting TRBD1. The CDR3 length is 16 residues. CDR1 and CDR2 from the germline V gene are LNHDA and SQIVND (reference sequence). After removal of 8 bases from V and 4 bases from J, the junction contained 11 bases not matched to a gene.

The gene calls are TRBV5-1 and TRBJ2-3; 9 nucleotides line up with TRBD1. The CDR3 contains 16 residues. CDR1 is SGHRS, CDR2 YFSETQ, per germline. V shed 1 base and J 5 bases; nucleotides not matched to a gene: 8. The CDR3 loop is CASSLTGTGYGDTQYF. CDR3 in DNA: TGCGCCAGCAGCTTGACCGGGACAGGGTATGGAGATACGCAGTATTTT.

V gene TRBV7-2 combines with J gene TRBJ2-5; D may be TRBD2 (6 bases). Germline V lookup: CDR1 SGHTA, CDR2 FQGNSA. V gave up 3 bases and J gave up 5 bases, with 10 bases separating them. The CDR3 extends over 13 amino acids. The CDR3 sequence: CASSFGAGETQYF. In DNA form, the CDR3 reads TGTGCCAGCAGCTTTGGGGCGGGGGAGACCCAGTACTTC.

The rearrangement joins TRBV7-6 to TRBJ1-1, with D hard to call. CDR1 and CDR2 from the germline V gene are SGHVS and FNYEAQ. V was cut by 0 bases and J by 4 bases, with 6 bases left in between. There are 13 residues in the CDR3. The CDR3 spells CASSLAIGTEAFF. The CDR3 DNA reads TGTGCCAGCAGCTTAGCGATCGGCACTGAAGCTTTCTTT.

This CDR3 reads CASSAWTGGFSGGELFF. CDR3 DNA: TGTGCCAGCAGCGCCTGGACAGGGGGGTTCTCGGGCGGGGAGCTGTTTTTT. The chain couples TRBV7-9 to TRBJ2-2; 10 bases align to TRBD1. The CDR3 is 17 amino acids. V lost 5 bases to trimming and J lost 7 bases; unmatched junction nucleotides: 13. CDR1 SEHNR and CDR2 FQNEAQ come from the germline V gene (reference sequence).

The gene calls are TRBV25-1 and TRBJ2-1, with 11 nucleotides matching TRBD2. The CDR3 loop spans 15 amino acids. V was clipped by 3 bases and J by 6 bases; unmatched bases: 4. Per the germline V gene, CDR1 is MGHDK and CDR2 is SYGVNS. The CDR3 reads CASSDSGGAGNEQFF. As DNA, the CDR3 is TGTGCCAGCAGTGATAGCGGGGGGGCTGGCAATGAGCAGTTCTTC. The complete variable domain, with remaining parts taken from reference TRBV25-1 and TRBJ2-1, reads EADIYQTPRYLVIGTGKKITLECSQTMGHDKMYWYQQDPGMELHLIHYSYGVNSTEKGDLSSESTVSRIRTEHFPLTLESARPSHTSQYLCASSDSGGAGNEQFFGPGTRLTVL.

The gene calls are TRBV14 and TRBJ1-4; 7 nucleotides align to TRBD1. The CDR3 contains 14 residues. The germline V gene has CDR1 SGHDN and CDR2 FVKESK. V lost 8 bases and J lost 9; bases outside the gene matches: 12. The CDR3 is CASPQGVSSKKLFF. CDR3 coding DNA: TGTGCCAGCCCTCAGGGGGTGAGTTCCAAAAAACTGTTTTTT.

A single count supports this clone. The chain is built from TRBV27 and TRBJ2-4; possibly TRBD2 for D (6 bases). Trimming removed 6 bases from V and 5 bases from J, with 11 bases in between. Germline-derived CDR1 and CDR2 are MNHEY and SMNVEV (reference sequence). This CDR3 comprises 13 residues. CDR3 sequence reads: CASRRGIENIQYF. DNA for the CDR3: TGTGCCAGCAGGCGGGGCATAGAAAACATTCAGTACTTC.

A single count supports this clone. The DNA of the CDR3 is TGTGCCAGCAGTGACCAACTAGCGGGGGCGTTGAATGAGCAGTTCTTC. This encodes CASSDQLAGALNEQFF. The rearrangement uses TRBV6-1 and TRBJ2-1; 11 bases line up with TRBD2. The CDR3 has 16 residues. The J segment lost 7 bases and the V segment lost 3 bases, leaving 8 bases of the junction unmatched. Germline assignment: CDR1 MNHNS and CDR2 SASEGT.

The chain links TRBV14 to TRBJ2-7, with a possible D match to TRBD2 (7 bases). CDR3 length: 17 amino acids. Germline CDR1 reads SGHDN; CDR2 reads FVKESK. The germline V and J ends were trimmed by 0 bases and 4 bases, with 19 bases remaining between them. The CDR3 protein is CASSQDLIGGGLYEQYF. The DNA for the CDR3 is TGTGCCAGCAGCCAAGATCTCATAGGCGGGGGCCTTTACGAGCAGTACTTC. The full variable domain, its missing parts supplied by reference TRBV14 and TRBJ2-7, is EAGVTQFPSHSVIEKGQTVTLRCDPISGHDNLYWYRRVMGKEIKFLLHFVKESKQDESGMPNNRFLAERTGGTYSTLKVQPAELEDSGVYFCASSQDLIGGGLYEQYFGPGTRLTVT.